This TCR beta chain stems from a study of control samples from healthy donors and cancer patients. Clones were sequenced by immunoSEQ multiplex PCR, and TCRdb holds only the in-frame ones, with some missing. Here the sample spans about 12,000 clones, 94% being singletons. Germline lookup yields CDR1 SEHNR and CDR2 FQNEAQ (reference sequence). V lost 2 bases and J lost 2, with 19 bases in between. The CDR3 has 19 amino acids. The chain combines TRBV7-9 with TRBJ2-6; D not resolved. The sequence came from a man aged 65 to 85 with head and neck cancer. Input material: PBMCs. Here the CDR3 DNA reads TGTGCCAGCAGCTTAAATATAGGGATCCTGGTGGCTGGGGCCAACGTCCTGACTTTC. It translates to CASSLNIGILVAGANVLTF.